This T cell receptor (beta chain) was recovered during a study of shared clonotypes between healthy human individuals. Study-level findings and limits: The represented genetic and exposure-history diversity was limited by the small number of donors.

The CDR3 totals 16 residues. Germline CDR1 is SGHRS and CDR2 is YFSETQ. The ends lost 4 bases at V and 4 bases at J; junction bases unmatched: 8. This was a deep-level run. Produced via immunoSEQ multiplex PCR; TCRdb's table is partial and in-frame only. In the table there are 2 million to 3 million clones, 80% to 95% of which are singletons. This clone was observed a single time. Its antigen remains unknown. What was sequenced was naive CD4+ T cells from PBMCs. Subset described: CD45RA+ positively selected. This receptor was identified in a man aged 18-30 years in good health. Some clones in this sample may be carry-over from other donors' samples. V usage is TRBV5-1 and J usage is TRBJ2-5; TRBD2 agrees at 12 bases. The DNA of the CDR3 is TGCGCCAGCAGCGATGGACTAGCGGGACACCTAGAGACCCAGTACTTC. It translates to CASSDGLAGHLETQYF.